This TCR beta chain was sequenced during a study of T cell repertoires in cytomegalovirus infection. About the study: Both a matching HLA type and CMV infection were indicated by public TCR beta signatures.

Study-wide results and caveats: Cumulative frequency of public TCR beta families picked out carriers of CMV plus the relevant HLA. What dominated the ex vivo response were HLA-C-restricted CMV-specific TCR beta clonotypes.

The V gene's germline CDR1 is MDHEN and CDR2 SYDVKM. The CDR3 is 15 amino acids. The V and J ends lost 10 bases and 2 bases respectively, with 18 bases between them. TCRdb passed the reads through MiXCR, listing each CDR3 protein once. Here the sample spans fewer than 700,000 distinct CDR3 sequences, approximately 24% being singletons. As regards this clonotype: Its antigen remains unknown. One base away lies a much larger clone, so this may be a sequencing read error.

The specimen sequenced was CD8+ T cells from PBMCs. The chain couples TRBV28 to TRBJ2-1; possible D gene TRBD2, 6 bases. The receptor was isolated from a human donor in good health (CMV status not recorded). Some clones in this sample may be carry-over from other donors' samples. The CDR3 protein is CANSRLAVPYNEQFF. CDR3 coding DNA: TGTGCCAACAGCCGATTAGCGGTTCCCTACAATGAGCAGTTCTTC. Supplemented by reference TRBV28 and TRBJ2-1, the full variable domain reads DVKVTQSSRYLVKRTGEKVFLECVQDMDHENMFWYRQDPGLGLRLIYFSYDVKMKEKGDIPEGYSVSREKKERFSLILESASTNQTSMYLCANSRLAVPYNEQFFGPGTRLTVL.